This T cell receptor beta chain was recorded in a study of cytomegalovirus exposure and HLA in healthy donors. The PCR contained 60 Vbeta and 13 Jbeta primers. TCRdb's copy holds only in-frame clones and misses some; the assay was immunoSEQ multiplex PCR. The repertoire holds roughly 100,000 clones, around 79% seen once, with roughly 5.9% in the top ten. This clone was counted between two and nine times. Its cognate antigen is unknown. V shed 6 bases and J 8 bases; nucleotides not matched to a gene: 6. Germline CDR1 and CDR2: MNHNY and SVGAGI (reference sequence). The CDR3 consists of 13 residues. The study's findings and limits: Within an earlier analysis, most TCR beta V segments proved productive either about 87% or about 30% of the time. Cytomegalovirus association was listed for around 170 TCR beta chains.

This clonotype was sampled from a man in his sixties in good health and CMV-seropositive. Sequencing used PBMCs. The chain joins TRBV6-6 to TRBJ1-1, with TRBD1 matching over 10 bases. This CDR3 is CASSFDRGLEAFF. The CDR3 DNA sequence: TGTGCCAGCAGCTTCGACAGGGGGCTGGAAGCTTTCTTT.